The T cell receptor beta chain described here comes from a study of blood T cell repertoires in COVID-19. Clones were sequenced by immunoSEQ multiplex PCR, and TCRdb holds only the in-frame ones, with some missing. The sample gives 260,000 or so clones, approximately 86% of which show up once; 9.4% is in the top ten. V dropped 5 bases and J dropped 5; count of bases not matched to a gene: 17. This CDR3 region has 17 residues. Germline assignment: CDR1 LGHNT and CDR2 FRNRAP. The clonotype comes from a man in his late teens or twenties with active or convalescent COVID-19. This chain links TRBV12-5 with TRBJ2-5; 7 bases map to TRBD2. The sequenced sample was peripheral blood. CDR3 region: CASGGPPERGGWETQYF. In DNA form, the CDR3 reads TGTGCTAGTGGTGGACCCCCAGAGCGGGGAGGATGGGAGACCCAGTACTTC.